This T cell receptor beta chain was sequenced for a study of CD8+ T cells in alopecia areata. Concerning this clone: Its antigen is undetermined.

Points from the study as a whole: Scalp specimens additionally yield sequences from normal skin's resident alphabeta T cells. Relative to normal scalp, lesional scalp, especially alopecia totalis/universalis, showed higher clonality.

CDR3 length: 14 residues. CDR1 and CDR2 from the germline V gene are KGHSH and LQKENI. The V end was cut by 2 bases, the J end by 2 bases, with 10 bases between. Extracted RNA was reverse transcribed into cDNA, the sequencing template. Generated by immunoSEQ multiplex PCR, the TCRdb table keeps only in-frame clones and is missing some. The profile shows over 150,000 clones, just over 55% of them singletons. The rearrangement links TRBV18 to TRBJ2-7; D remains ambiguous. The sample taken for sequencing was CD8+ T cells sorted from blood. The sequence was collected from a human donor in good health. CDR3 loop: CASSPVGPTYEQYF. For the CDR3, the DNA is TGTGCCAGCTCACCAGTCGGCCCCACCTACGAGCAGTACTTC.